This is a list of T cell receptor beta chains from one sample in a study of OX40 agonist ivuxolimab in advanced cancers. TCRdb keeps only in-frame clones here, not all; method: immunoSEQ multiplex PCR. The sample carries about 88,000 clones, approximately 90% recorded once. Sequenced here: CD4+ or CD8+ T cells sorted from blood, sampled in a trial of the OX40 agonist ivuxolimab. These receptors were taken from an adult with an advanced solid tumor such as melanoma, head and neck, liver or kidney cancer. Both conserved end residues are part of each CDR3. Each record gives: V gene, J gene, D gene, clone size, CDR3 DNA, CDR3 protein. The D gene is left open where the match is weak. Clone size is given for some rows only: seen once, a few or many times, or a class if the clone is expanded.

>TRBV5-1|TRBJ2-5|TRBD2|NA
TGCGCCAGCGCGGGTAGCGGGGTCATGTCAGAGACCCAGTACTTC
CASAGSGVMSETQYF
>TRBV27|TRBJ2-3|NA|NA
TGTGCCAGCAGGAGGAAATCTAGCACAGATACGCAGTATTTT
CASRRKSSTDTQYF
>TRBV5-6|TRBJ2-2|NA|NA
TGTGCCAGCAGCTACTGGGGGCCCGGGGAGCTGTTTTTT
CASSYWGPGELFF
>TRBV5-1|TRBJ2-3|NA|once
TGCGCCAGCAGCTTGAGCGGCAACACAGATACGCAGTATTTT
CASSLSGNTDTQYF
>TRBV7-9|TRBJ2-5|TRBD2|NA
TGTGCCAGCAGCCAGCTAGCGGGGAACCAAGAGACCCAGTACTTC
CASSQLAGNQETQYF
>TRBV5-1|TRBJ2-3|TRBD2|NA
TGCGCCAGCAGCTTCAGCGGGAGCGGGGCAGATACGCAGTATTTT
CASSFSGSGADTQYF
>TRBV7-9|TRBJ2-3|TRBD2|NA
TGTGCCAGCAGCGTAACTAGCGGGATTGTAGATACGCAGTATTTT
CASSVTSGIVDTQYF
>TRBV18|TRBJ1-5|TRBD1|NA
TGTGCCAGCTCACCACCGGGACAGGGAAGGACCCAGCCCCAGCATTTT
CASSPPGQGRTQPQHF
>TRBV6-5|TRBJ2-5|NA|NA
TGTGCCAGCAGTGACGTGGGAGAGACCCAGTACTTC
CASSDVGETQYF
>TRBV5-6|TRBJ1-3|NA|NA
TGTGCCAGCAGCTTGTGGGGAGGTGGAAACACCATATATTTT
CASSLWGGGNTIYF
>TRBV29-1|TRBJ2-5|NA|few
TGCAGCGCCTATAACCGGGGTCGGGCAGAGACCCAGTACTTC
CSAYNRGRAETQYF
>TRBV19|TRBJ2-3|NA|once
TGTGCCAGTAGAGGCTACACAGATACGCAGTATTTT
CASRGYTDTQYF
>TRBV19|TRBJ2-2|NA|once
TGTGCCACCCCTAATACAGCAAACACCGGGGAGCTGTTTTTT
CATPNTANTGELFF
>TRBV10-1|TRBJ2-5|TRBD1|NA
TGCGCCAGCAGTGACCGAGGACAGGGGAAAGAGACCCAGTACTTC
CASSDRGQGKETQYF
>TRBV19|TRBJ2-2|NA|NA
TGTGCCAGTAGGGACAGTAACACCGGGGAGCTGTTTTTT
CASRDSNTGELFF
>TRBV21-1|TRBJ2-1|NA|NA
TGTGCCAGGGAGACAGAAGATGAGCAGTTCTTC
CARETEDEQFF
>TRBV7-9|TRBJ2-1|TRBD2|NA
TGTGCCAGCAGCCAGCCCCCGGGAGGGTCCAATGAGCAGTTCTTC
CASSQPPGGSNEQFF
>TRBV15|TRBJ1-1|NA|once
TGTGCCACCAGCAGAGATTGGAGGGAACGGGCTTTCTTT
CATSRDWRERAFF
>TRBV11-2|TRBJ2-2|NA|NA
TGTGCCAGCAGCTTATCCCTGAACACCGGGGAGCTGTTTTTT
CASSLSLNTGELFF
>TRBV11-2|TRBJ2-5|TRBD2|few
TGTGCCAGCAGCCCTGGGGGAGGCGGGGGGTACCAAGAGACCCAGTACTTC
CASSPGGGGGYQETQYF
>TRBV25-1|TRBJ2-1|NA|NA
TGTGCCAGCAGTCCTTGGGCGACCTACAATGAGCAGTTCTTC
CASSPWATYNEQFF
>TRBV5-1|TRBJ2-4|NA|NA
TGCGCCAGCAGCTTGGACAGGGCAGCCAAAAACATTCAGTACTTC
CASSLDRAAKNIQYF
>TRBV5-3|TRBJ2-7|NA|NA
TGTGCCAGAAGCCCAGGACAAAGAACCTCCTACGAGCAGTACTTC
CARSPGQRTSYEQYF
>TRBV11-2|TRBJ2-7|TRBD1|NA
TGTGCCAGCAGCCAAGACAGGGGGAGTAACGAGCAGTACTTC
CASSQDRGSNEQYF
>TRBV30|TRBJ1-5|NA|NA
TGTGCCTGGCACCCAGGGCCCAATCAGCCCCAGCATTTT
CAWHPGPNQPQHF
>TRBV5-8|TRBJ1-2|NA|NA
TGTGCCAGCACCTTTGGAAACCCCACCTTC
CASTFGNPTF
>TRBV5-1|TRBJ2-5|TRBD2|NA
TGCGCCAGCAGCCCCCCGGTAGCGGGGGAGGAGACCCAGTACTTC
CASSPPVAGEETQYF
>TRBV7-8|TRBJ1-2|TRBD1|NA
TGTGCCAGCAGCTTCAGGGGGCGGTATGGCTACACCTTC
CASSFRGRYGYTF
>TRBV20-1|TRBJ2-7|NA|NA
TGCAGTGCTAGAGATACGTACGAGCAGTACTTC
CSARDTYEQYF
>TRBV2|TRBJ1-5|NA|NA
TGTGCCAGCAGTGAACAATGGCAGGTGGGCAATCAGCCCCAGCATTTT
CASSEQWQVGNQPQHF
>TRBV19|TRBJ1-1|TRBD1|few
TGTGCCAGTAGGTTACAGGGGGCGTCGACTGAAGCTTTCTTT
CASRLQGASTEAFF
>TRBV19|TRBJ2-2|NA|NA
TGTGCCAGTAGTATTGGGAACACCGGGGAGCTGTTTTTT
CASSIGNTGELFF
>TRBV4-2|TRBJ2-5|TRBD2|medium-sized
TGTGCCAGCAGCCAAGATGCCCAGCGGGGCGAAGAGACCCAGTACTTC
CASSQDAQRGEETQYF
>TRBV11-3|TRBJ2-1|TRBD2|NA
TGTGCCAGCACGCCCGCGGGGGAGGGGAATGAGCAGTTCTTC
CASTPAGEGNEQFF
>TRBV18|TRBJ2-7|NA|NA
TGTGCCAGCTCACCTCCAGTAAGAGGGGGGGGGTACGAGCAGTACTTC
CASSPPVRGGGYEQYF